This T cell receptor (beta chain) was sequenced during a study of blood T cell repertoires in COVID-19. In the study overall: Samples of COVID-19 (acute and convalescent) were obtained from the United States, Italy and Spain. Sample material is recorded as cDNA or gDNA derived from T cells, B-cell-depleted T cells, or PBMCs.

Under the authors' procedure: From reference gene primer amplification, estimates of nucleated cell counts were derived. The repertoire was sequenced with immunoSEQ multiplex PCR; TCRdb's copy has only in-frame clones and lacks some. That table supplies the V and J calls and clone size; D and trimming were determined from the DNA. The sample consists of about 240,000 clones, around 90% of them appearing once. The CDR3 runs to 15 residues. The V gene end was trimmed by 1 base and the J gene end by 7 bases; junction bases not matched to a gene: 7. The germline V gene encodes CDR1 LGHDT and CDR2 YNNKEL (reference sequence).

The V gene is TRBV3-1 (or the pseudogene TRBV3-2), the J gene TRBJ1-5; 7 bases line up with TRBD1. The sequencing sample was made of peripheral blood. The TCR was taken from a woman in her 70s with active or convalescent COVID-19. CDR3 DNA sequence: TGTGCCAGCAGCCAAGGACAGGGTACGCGACAGCCCCAGCATTTT. This encodes CASSQGQGTRQPQHF.